Following are 14 T cell receptor beta chains from one sample sequenced in a study of blood T cell repertoires in COVID-19. Libraries were prepared by immunoSEQ multiplex PCR; TCRdb keeps only in-frame clonotypes and omits some of them. The data show around 100,000 clones, 70% to 90% seen once. Input material: peripheral blood. These receptors originate from a man between 35 and 55 years old with acute or convalescent COVID-19.

V and J are TRBV6-5 and TRBJ2-3, with D maybe TRBD1 (5 bases). V lost 8 bases and J 5 bases, leaving 8 bases between the germline ends. The CDR3 covers 11 residues. Per germline, CDR1 MNHEY and CDR2 SVGAGI. The CDR3 reads CASARGDTQYF. DNA for the CDR3: TGTGCCAGCGCAAGGGGAGATACGCAGTATTTT.

The gene calls are TRBV9 and TRBJ2-3; 10 bases match TRBD1. This CDR3 has 16 amino acids. The V gene end was trimmed by 4 bases and the J gene end by 1 base; junction bases not matched to a gene: 6. CDR1 and CDR2 (germline): SGDLS, YYNGEE. CDR3 nucleotide sequence: TGTGCCAGCAGCACAAGACAGGGGGCTGGCACAGATACGCAGTATTTT. It codes for CASSTRQGAGTDTQYF.

This chain connects TRBV28 to TRBJ2-7; 8 bases align to TRBD2. The CDR3 has 15 residues. Germline V gene sequence: CDR1 MDHEN, CDR2 SYDVKM. V lost 3 bases to trimming and J lost 2 bases; unmatched junction nucleotides: 6. The CDR3 bases are TGTGCCAGCAGTTTGGGAATAGCGGGGACCTACGAGCAGTACTTC. It codes for CASSLGIAGTYEQYF.

The rearrangement uses TRBV11-2 and TRBJ2-5; TRBD2 agrees at 11 bases. Germline CDR1 is SGHAT and CDR2 is FQNNGV. Trimming took 6 bases from V and 7 from J; bases not matched to a gene: 10. The CDR3 extends over 15 amino acids. Here the CDR3 DNA reads TGTGCCAGCAGTATCCCGGGACTAGCGGCTGCGACCCAGTACTTC. Translation: CASSIPGLAAATQYF.

This clone was detected only once. The chain has TRBV7-8 and TRBJ2-2; 7 bases are shared with TRBD1. Germline V gene sequence: CDR1 SGHVS, CDR2 FQNEAQ. Trimming at V came to 5 bases and at J to 2 bases, leaving 8 bases not matched to a gene. The CDR3 runs 16 residues. Here the CDR3 reads CASSEGTAVNTGELFF. The CDR3 DNA follows: TGTGCCAGCAGCGAGGGGACAGCAGTAAACACCGGGGAGCTGTTTTTT.

CDR3 sequence reads: CASSFQGQGNSPLHF. CDR3 coding DNA: TGTGCCAGCAGTTTTCAAGGACAGGGGAATTCACCCCTCCACTTT. This chain links TRBV6-5 with TRBJ1-6; 9 nucleotides match TRBD1. The CDR3 extends over 15 amino acids. Germline V gene data show CDR1 as MNHEY and CDR2 as SVGAGI. The junction had 5 bases not matched to a gene; V was cut back by 4 bases and J by 7 bases.

V gene TRBV19 combines with J gene TRBJ2-1; the D gene is possibly TRBD2 (6 bases). CDR1 is LNHDA, CDR2 SQIVND, per germline (reference sequence). V lost 3 bases to trimming and J lost 2 bases, with 11 bases between them. This CDR3 is built from 15 residues. The DNA for the CDR3 is TGTGCCAGTAGTATTGGAGGGGTCACCTACAATGAGCAGTTCTTC. It is translated as CASSIGGVTYNEQFF.

V and J are TRBV14 and TRBJ2-3; TRBD2 agrees at 8 bases. V dropped 3 bases and J dropped 1; count of bases not matched to a gene: 6. From germline, CDR1 is SGHDN and CDR2 FVKESK. This CDR3 spans 16 amino acids. The CDR3 region has the DNA TGTGCCAGCAGCCAGCAAGCGGGGGCCCGCACAGATACGCAGTATTTT. Translation: CASSQQAGARTDTQYF.

The genes are TRBV12-5 and TRBJ2-1, with TRBD2 matching over 15 bases. The CDR3 is 18 amino acids. The trim removed 0 bases at V and 4 bases at J, leaving 4 bases unmatched. Germline lookup yields CDR1 LGHNT and CDR2 FRNRAP. The CDR3 loop is CASGLVRTSGGAYNEQFF. CDR3 DNA: TGTGCTAGTGGTTTGGTAAGGACTAGCGGGGGGGCTTACAATGAGCAGTTCTTC.

The CDR3, as DNA: TGCGCCAGCACCTACGGGAGTTCCGTAACAGATACGCAGTATTTT. Translating it yields CASTYGSSVTDTQYF. V usage is TRBV5-1 and J usage is TRBJ2-3; D perhaps matches TRBD2 (6 bases). The CDR3 has 15 amino acids. Trimming cost V 6 bases and J 3 bases, with 17 bases left between them. CDR1 is SGHRS and CDR2 is YFSETQ in the germline V gene.

The rearrangement uses TRBV5-4 and TRBJ2-7; 11 nucleotides match TRBD2. J lost 4 bases, V lost 9 bases, and 3 bases had no gene match. Germline CDR1 reads SGHNT; CDR2 reads YYREEE (reference sequence). The CDR3 is 12 amino acids. CDR3 protein: CATSSGRYEQYF. The CDR3, as DNA: TGTGCCACTTCTAGCGGGAGGTACGAGCAGTACTTC. Drawing the rest from reference TRBV5-4 and TRBJ2-7, the complete variable domain is ETGVTQSPTHLIKTRGQQVTLRCSSQSGHNTVSWYQQALGQGPQFIFQYYREEENGRGNFPPRFSGLQFPNYSSELNVNALELDDSALYLCATSSGRYEQYFGPGTRLTVT.

This sequence joins TRBV9 and TRBJ2-7, with a weak D call TRBD2 (5 bases). V gave up 0 bases and J gave up 5 bases, with 12 bases separating them. Germline CDR1 is SGDLS and CDR2 is YYNGEE. The CDR3 consists of 14 residues. Here the CDR3 reads CASSVAEGVNEQYF. The CDR3 DNA is TGTGCCAGCAGCGTAGCTGAGGGAGTTAACGAGCAGTACTTC.

The rearrangement joins TRBV7-8 to TRBJ1-3; no definite D call. Between the trimmed V and J ends, which lost 5 bases and 4 bases, there was a span of 15 bases. Germline loops: CDR1 SGHVS, CDR2 FQNEAQ. This CDR3 region has 15 residues. Here the CDR3 reads CASSHRWARGNTIYF. CDR3 coding DNA: TGTGCCAGCAGCCACCGATGGGCGAGAGGAAACACCATATATTTT.

This chain uses TRBV27 with TRBJ1-2; D is unclear. Between the trimmed V and J ends, which lost 5 bases and 3 bases, there was a span of 13 bases. The length of the CDR3 is 14 residues. Per germline, CDR1 MNHEY and CDR2 SMNVEV (reference sequence). The CDR3 coding sequence is TGTGCCAGCAGTCCCCTTTCAGGATACTATGGCTACACCTTC. Translated, it gives CASSPLSGYYGYTF.